This is a list of T cell receptor beta chains from one sample in a study of cytomegalovirus exposure and HLA in healthy donors. Here immunoSEQ multiplex PCR was the method, and the copy in TCRdb shows in-frame clones only, minus some. This table holds about 140,000 clones, approximately 82% found once. The sequenced sample consisted of PBMCs. Receptor source: a man aged 25-45 years in good health and CMV-seropositive. The CDR3 runs from the conserved cysteine through the conserved F or W. Each record gives: clone size, D gene, J gene, V gene, CDR3 DNA, CDR3 protein. A D gene is named only where the DNA matches it firmly. Only part of the rows carry a size: once, few, many, or a class if the clone is expanded.

. TRBD2 TRBJ2-5 TRBV7-2 TGTGCCAGCACCAGGACTAGCCTCCGGGAGACCCAGTACTTC CASTRTSLRETQYF
. TRBD2 TRBJ2-1 TRBV19 TGTGCCAGTGTCCGGGGAGGGTTAAACAATGAGCAGTTCTTC CASVRGGLNNEQFF
. . TRBJ2-7 TRBV27 TGTGCCAGCTCCCGTGGACACTTGGTTGAGCAGTACTTC CASSRGHLVEQYF
. TRBD1 TRBJ1-5 TRBV6-5 TGTGCCAGCAGTGAAGACAGGGTAAATCAGCCCCAGCATTTT CASSEDRVNQPQHF
. . TRBJ2-7 TRBV4-2 TGTGCCAGCAGCCCGGGGGGCGGCCCCTACGAGCAGTACTTC CASSPGGGPYEQYF
few . TRBJ2-7 TRBV6-5 TGTGCCAGCAGACGGCAGGGCGAGCAGTACTTC CASRRQGEQYF
. TRBD1 TRBJ1-2 TRBV9 TGTGCCAGCAGCACCGAGGGGGCCTACACCTTC CASSTEGAYTF
. . TRBJ1-2 TRBV28 TGTGCCACCGGGACTGGGGCGGAAGACTATGGCTACACCTTC CATGTGAEDYGYTF
few TRBD1 TRBJ1-2 TRBV4-1 TGCGCCAGCAGCCAAGGGACAGGGACTGGCTATGGCTACACCTTC CASSQGTGTGYGYTF
. TRBD1 TRBJ1-3 TRBV28 TGTGCCAGCAGTTTGAAGCCCGGGACAGTTGGAAACACCATATATTTT CASSLKPGTVGNTIYF
once . TRBJ2-7 TRBV7-7 TGTGCTAGCAGCTTAGGAGCGGGTGGGGGGTCCTCCTACGAGCAGTACTTC CASSLGAGGGSSYEQYF
once . TRBJ1-2 TRBV11-2 TGTGCCAGCAGCCAACCCAGCGGTGGTCGCTATGGCTACACCTTC CASSQPSGGRYGYTF
once TRBD1 TRBJ2-7 TRBV19 TGTGCCAGTAGTATGAGGGGGGACAGGGTCGGATACGAGCAGTACTTC CASSMRGDRVGYEQYF
. TRBD1 TRBJ2-2 TRBV15 TGTGCCACCAGCCAGGACAGGGGATTCGGGGAGCTGTTTTTT CATSQDRGFGELFF
. . TRBJ2-7 TRBV7-7 TGTGCCAGCAGCTTAGGCGGGGACGGCGAGCAGTACTTC CASSLGGDGEQYF
. TRBD1 TRBJ2-7 TRBV11-2 TGTGCCAGCAGCTCAATAAAGGACAGGACCCACGAGCAGTACTTC CASSSIKDRTHEQYF
few . TRBJ2-5 TRBV5-6 TGTGCCAGCAGCTTCACCCAGGGGCCAGAGACCCAGTACTTC CASSFTQGPETQYF
. . TRBJ2-5 TRBV6-5 TGTGCCAGCGGGGGACAGCCCGGGAGGACCCAGTACTTC CASGGQPGRTQYF
. TRBD1 TRBJ1-2 TRBV28 TGTGCCAGTTCCGAGGGGGGACAGGGGAACTATGGCTACACCTTC CASSEGGQGNYGYTF
. . TRBJ2-7 TRBV10-1 TGCGCCAGCAGTGAGAGTGGTTGTAGAGGCGAGCAGTACTTC CASSESGCRGEQYF
. . TRBJ1-1 TRBV5-4 TGTGCCAGCAGCCTGACAGGGAACACTGAAGCTTTCTTT CASSLTGNTEAFF
. TRBD2 TRBJ2-3 TRBV7-2 TGTGCCAGCAGCTTAACGGGGGGGACAGATACGCAGTATTTT CASSLTGGTDTQYF
. TRBD2 TRBJ2-2 TRBV7-2 TGTGCCAGCAGCCCGGGACTAGCGGGGGGAAACACCGGGGAGCTGTTTTTT CASSPGLAGGNTGELFF
. . TRBJ2-3 TRBV6-1 TGTGCCAGCAGGGTCGGGACTACAGATACGCAGTATTTT CASRVGTTDTQYF
. . TRBJ2-5 TRBV6-1 TGTGCCAGCAGTGTCCGGGACAACCAAGAGACCCAGTACTTC CASSVRDNQETQYF
. TRBD1 TRBJ1-4 TRBV30 TGTGCCTGGAGTGTAACAGGGGGCGGTGAAAAACTGTTTTTT CAWSVTGGGEKLFF
. TRBD2 TRBJ2-7 TRBV6-1 TGTGCCAGCAGTGAAGCGACCAGCGGGGTCACCTACGAGCAGTACTTC CASSEATSGVTYEQYF
. TRBD2 TRBJ2-5 TRBV11-3 TGTGCCAGCAGCTTAGGGGTAGCGGGAGATCTCCAAGAGACCCAGTACTTC CASSLGVAGDLQETQYF
. TRBD1 TRBJ1-3 TRBV6-5 TGTGCCAGCAGCTTGGACAGGTCCCGAAACACCATATATTTT CASSLDRSRNTIYF
once TRBD1 TRBJ1-4 TRBV28 TGTGCCAGCATCTGGGGACAGACAACTAATGAAAAACTGTTTTTT CASIWGQTTNEKLFF
few . TRBJ1-1 TRBV5-6 TGTGCCAGCAGCTTGCAGGGGCCTGAAGCTTTCTTT CASSLQGPEAFF
. TRBD1 TRBJ2-5 TRBV6-1 TGTGCCAGCAGTCCAAGGACAGGGATGCAAGAGACCCAGTACTTC CASSPRTGMQETQYF
. . TRBJ1-1 TRBV4-1 TGCGCCAGCAGCCAAAGGGGAGGCGGAGGGACTGAAGCTTTCTTT CASSQRGGGGTEAFF
. TRBD2 TRBJ2-7 TRBV7-9 TGTGCCAGCAGTTCTAGCGGATACGAGCAGTACTTC CASSSSGYEQYF
. TRBD1 TRBJ2-1 TRBV6-1 TGTGCCAGCAGCGGACAGGGGGGGCATCAAGAGCAGTTCTTC CASSGQGGHQEQFF
. TRBD2 TRBJ2-7 TRBV2 TGTGCCAGCAGTGAAGGGGCTAGCGGTCTCTACGAGCAGTACTTC CASSEGASGLYEQYF
. . TRBJ2-1 TRBV19 TGTGCCAGTAGTATACGGGATTTCTCTTTAAGCTCCTACAATGAGCAGTTCTTC CASSIRDFSLSSYNEQFF
. . TRBJ2-2 TRBV7-3 TGTGCCAGCAGCTCGGACAGCTACGCGAACACCGGGGAGCTGTTTTTT CASSSDSYANTGELFF
. . TRBJ1-1 TRBV6-6 TGTGCCAGCAGTTACTCCCCGGAAGGGGGAATCGAAGCTTTCTTT CASSYSPEGGIEAFF
. TRBD1 TRBJ1-6 TRBV2 TGTGCCAGCAGGAGGCGAACGACAGGGAATAATTCACCCCTCCACTTT CASRRRTTGNNSPLHF
. . TRBJ2-2 TRBV18 TGTGCCAGCTCACTCGGACAGAACACCGGGGAGCTGTTTTTT CASSLGQNTGELFF
. . TRBJ2-7 TRBV5-5 TGTGCCAGCAGCCTCGGGACTCCCCCCTACGAGCAGTACTTC CASSLGTPPYEQYF
. TRBD1 TRBJ1-2 TRBV7-8 TGTGCCAGCAGCCTGACAGGGGGTGAATCTAACTATGGCTACACCTTC CASSLTGGESNYGYTF
. TRBD2 TRBJ2-1 TRBV6-4 TGTGCCAGCAGTCTCATGACTAGCGGCCGCTCCTACAATGAGCAGTTCTTC CASSLMTSGRSYNEQFF
once . TRBJ2-2 TRBV7-9 TGTGCCAGCAGCTTGCTTAGGCGCGGCGGGGAGCTGTTTTTT CASSLLRRGGELFF
. . TRBJ1-5 TRBV6-4 TGTGCCAGCAGTGACTTTACAGAGAGCTATAGCAATCAGCCCCAGCATTTT CASSDFTESYSNQPQHF
. TRBD2 TRBJ2-1 TRBV7-9 TGTGCCAGCACGTTACTAGCGGGAGCTCACAATGAGCAGTTCTTC CASTLLAGAHNEQFF
once . TRBJ1-2 TRBV7-8 TGTGCCAGCAGCTTAGGGCTTTTCGGGGTTCTGGATGGCTACACCTTC CASSLGLFGVLDGYTF
. . TRBJ2-2 TRBV7-3 TGTGCCAGCAGCCCCCGGGTGGGTTTGGCGAACACCGGGGAGCTGTTTTTT CASSPRVGLANTGELFF
. TRBD2 TRBJ2-1 TRBV6-5 TGTGCCAGCAGTTACTCTTCTAGCGGAGGTCATGAGCAGTTCTTC CASSYSSSGGHEQFF
. TRBD1 TRBJ2-1 TRBV28 TGTGCCAGCAGTTTCCGGACAGGGTCATACAATGAGCAGTTCTTC CASSFRTGSYNEQFF
. TRBD2 TRBJ2-3 TRBV10-3 TGTGCCATCAGGGAGCGGGGGGGCACAGATACGCAGTATTTT CAIRERGGTDTQYF
. TRBD1 TRBJ1-3 TRBV6-8 TGTGCCAGCATCCGGGACAGGGGGCGGCGGGTGGACTCTGGAAACACCATATATTTT CASIRDRGRRVDSGNTIYF